This T cell receptor beta chain was found in a study of T cell repertoires in cytomegalovirus infection. Study at large: Alongside well-studied HLA-B-restricted CMV epitopes, recently identified HLA-C-restricted CMV epitopes were also used. Indicated by public TCR beta signatures were CMV infection and matching HLA type.

This clonotype was counted a few times. Its antigen is not identified. Whole-study results and caveats: Clonotype analysis showed dominance of the ex vivo response by HLA-C-restricted CMV-specific TCR beta clonotypes. Cumulated frequencies of public TCR beta families served to identify carriers of CMV plus the relevant HLA.

The germline V gene encodes CDR1 LGHDT and CDR2 YNNKEL (reference sequence). The V gene lost 1 base and the J gene lost 0 bases, with 9 bases spanning the gap. The CDR3 is 16 residues long. TCRdb ran MiXCR on the reads and lists one entry per CDR3 protein. The sample contains about 570,000 distinct CDR3 sequences, approximately 40% of which appear only once. Here the sequenced sample was cultured PBMCs, taken from culture after CMV antigen stimulation. This TCR was sampled from a human donor in good health (CMV status not recorded). Some clones in this sample may be carry-over from other donors' samples. The gene calls are TRBV3-1 and TRBJ1-4; D is uncertain. CDR3 nucleotides: TGTGCCAGCAGCCAAGGGCTCGGAGCAACTAATGAAAAACTGTTTTTT. It specifies CASSQGLGATNEKLFF.